This is a list of T cell receptor beta chains from one sample in a study of T cells in Graves' hyperthyroidism and ophthalmopathy. TCRdb independently ran MiXCR on the multiplex PCR reads; one entry per CDR3 protein. Of over 700,000 distinct CDR3 sequences in the sample, around 39% were seen once. The sequenced sample consisted of blood. The receptors stem from a man between 18 and 29 years old with Graves' hyperthyroidism. Both conserved end residues are part of each CDR3. D genes are given only for firm matches. Part of the rows lack a size; the others show once, few, many or a class for expanded clones.

j_call | v_call | d_call | cdr3_length | clone_size | cdr3_aa | cdr3_nt
TRBJ1-4 | TRBV11-2 | TRBD1 | 14 | . | CASRLTGGSEKLFF | TGTGCCAGCAGATTGACAGGGGGAAGCGAAAAACTGTTTTTT
TRBJ2-2 | TRBV5-1 | . | 15 | many | CASSLGPPNTGELFF | TGCGCCAGCAGCTTGGGACCTCCTAACACCGGGGAGCTGTTTTTT
TRBJ2-2 | TRBV24-1 | . | 15 | . | CATSRGTLDTGELFF | TGTGCCACCAGCCGAGGGACCTTGGACACCGGGGAGCTGTTTTTT
TRBJ1-1 | TRBV7-9 | . | 12 | few | CASSLGTSEAFF | TGTGCCAGCAGCTTAGGGACTTCAGAAGCTTTCTTT
TRBJ2-7 | TRBV7-2 | TRBD1 | 13 | many | CASSSTGAYEQYF | TGTGCCAGCAGCTCCACAGGGGCCTACGAGCAGTACTTC
TRBJ1-4 | TRBV12-3/TRBV12-4 | . | 15 | . | CASGPSDATNEKLFF | TGTGCCAGCGGTCCTTCCGACGCAACTAATGAAAAACTGTTTTTT
TRBJ1-1 | TRBV6-6 | . | 12 | few | CASSDGPVEAFF | TGTGCCAGCAGCGACGGACCGGTTGAAGCTTTCTTT
TRBJ1-1 | TRBV4-1 | . | 12 | many | CASSQPGTEAFF | TGCGCCAGCAGCCAACCGGGAACTGAAGCTTTCTTT
TRBJ2-5 | TRBV10-3 | . | 16 | . | CAISGRTTGTQETQYF | TGTGCCATCAGTGGTAGGACTACCGGGACGCAAGAGACCCAGTACTTC
TRBJ1-2 | TRBV2 | TRBD1 | 12 | . | CASSAGQGPHTF | TGTGCCAGCAGTGCGGGACAGGGACCCCACACCTTC